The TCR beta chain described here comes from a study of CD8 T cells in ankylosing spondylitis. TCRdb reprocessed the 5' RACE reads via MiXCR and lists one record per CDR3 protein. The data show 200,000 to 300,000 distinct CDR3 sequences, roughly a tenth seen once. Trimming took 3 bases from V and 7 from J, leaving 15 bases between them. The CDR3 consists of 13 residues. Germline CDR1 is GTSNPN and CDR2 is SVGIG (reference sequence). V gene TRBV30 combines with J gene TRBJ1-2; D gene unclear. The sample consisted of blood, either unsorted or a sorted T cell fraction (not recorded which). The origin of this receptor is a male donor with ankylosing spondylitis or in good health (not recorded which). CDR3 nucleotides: TGTGCCTGGAGCGCCTTCAGGTCCGCTGGCTACACCTTC. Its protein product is CAWSAFRSAGYTF.